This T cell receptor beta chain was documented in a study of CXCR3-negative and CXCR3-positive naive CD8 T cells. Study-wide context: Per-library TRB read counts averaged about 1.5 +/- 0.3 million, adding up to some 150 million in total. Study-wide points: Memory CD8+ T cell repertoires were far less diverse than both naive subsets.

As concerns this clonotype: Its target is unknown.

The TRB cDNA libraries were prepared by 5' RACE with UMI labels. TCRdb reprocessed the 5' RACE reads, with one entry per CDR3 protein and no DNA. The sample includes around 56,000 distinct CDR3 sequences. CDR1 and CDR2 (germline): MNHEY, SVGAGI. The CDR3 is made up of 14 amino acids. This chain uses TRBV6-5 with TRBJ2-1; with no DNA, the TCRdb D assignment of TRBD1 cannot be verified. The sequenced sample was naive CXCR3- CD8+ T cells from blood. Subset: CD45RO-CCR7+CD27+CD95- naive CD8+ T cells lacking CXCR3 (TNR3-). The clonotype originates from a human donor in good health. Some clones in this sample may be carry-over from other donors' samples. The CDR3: CASRAGDRGDEQFF.